This TCR beta chain was identified during a study of T cell responses to AZD1222 COVID-19 vaccine. Study-level results: The breadth and depth of Spike-specific TCRs increased once two AZD1222 doses had been given. Researchers took repertoire samples only after the peak T cell response had come. White British ancestry dominated among donors, who included more females, and clonal diversity was possibly underestimated.

Trimming left V 3 bases short and J 6 bases short, with 9 bases between. This CDR3 comprises 13 residues. Germline V CDR1 and CDR2: SGHRS, YFSETQ. This clone was seen only once. Its antigen is undetermined. The data were produced by immunoSEQ multiplex PCR, yet TCRdb's version contains in-frame clones alone and is incomplete. The sample has about 110,000 clones, approximately 89% seen once. The J gene is TRBJ2-2, the V gene TRBV5-1; tentatively, D is TRBD2 (6 bases). The source material was peripheral blood, sampled 28 days after the second AZD1222 dose. The clonotype originates from an adult who received the AZD1222 COVID-19 vaccine. The CDR3 nucleotides read TGCGCCAGCAGCTCGGGGGAGGCCGGGGAGCTGTTTTTT. It encodes CASSSGEAGELFF.